This T cell receptor beta chain was recovered during a study of shared clonotypes between healthy human individuals. The table lists this clone with a count of one. Assay used: immunoSEQ multiplex PCR; TCRdb lists only in-frame clones, some missing. The repertoire includes roughly 2 million clones, 85% to 95% of them detected once, and about 0.13% sits in the top ten. The study drew its donors from healthy HIV-negative adults without recent acute infections or vaccinations. The CDR3 contains 15 residues. Per germline, CDR1 SNHLY and CDR2 FYNNEI. After removal of 5 bases from V and 0 bases from J, the junction contained 4 bases not matched to a gene.

Sequenced input: naive CD4+ T cells sorted from blood. Indicated subset: CD45RA+ positively selected. This clonotype was sampled from a man aged 18 to 30 in good health. This rearrangement joins TRBV2 to TRBJ2-7; 10 positions match TRBD2. The CDR3 region has the DNA TGTGCCAGCAGTTCCCGGACTAGCGGCTCCTACGAGCAGTACTTC. Translating it yields CASSSRTSGSYEQYF.